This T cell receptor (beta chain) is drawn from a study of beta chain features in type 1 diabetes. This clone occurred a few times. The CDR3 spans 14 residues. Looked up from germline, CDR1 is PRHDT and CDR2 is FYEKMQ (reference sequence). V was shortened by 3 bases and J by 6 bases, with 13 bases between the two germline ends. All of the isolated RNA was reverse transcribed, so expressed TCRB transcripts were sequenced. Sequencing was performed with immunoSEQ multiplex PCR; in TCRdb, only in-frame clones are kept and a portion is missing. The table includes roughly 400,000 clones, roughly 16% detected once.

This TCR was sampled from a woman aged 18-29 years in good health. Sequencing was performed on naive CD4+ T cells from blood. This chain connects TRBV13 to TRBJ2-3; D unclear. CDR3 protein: CASSFTPDGDTQYF. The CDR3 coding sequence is TGTGCCAGCAGCTTTACCCCTGACGGGGATACGCAGTATTTT.